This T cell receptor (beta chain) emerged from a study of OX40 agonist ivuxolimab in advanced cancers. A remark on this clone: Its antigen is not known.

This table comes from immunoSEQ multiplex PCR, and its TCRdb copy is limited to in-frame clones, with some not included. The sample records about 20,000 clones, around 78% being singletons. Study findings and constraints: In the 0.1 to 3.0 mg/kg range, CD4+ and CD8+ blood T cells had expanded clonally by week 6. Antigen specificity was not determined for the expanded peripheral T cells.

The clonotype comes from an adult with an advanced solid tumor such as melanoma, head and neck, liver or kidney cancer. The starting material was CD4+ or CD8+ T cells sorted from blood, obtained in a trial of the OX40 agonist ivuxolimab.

The CDR3: CASSQVRDSPLHF. Written as DNA, the CDR3 is TGCGCCAGCAGCCAAGTTAGGGATTCACCCCTCCACTTT. This chain joins TRBV4-1 and TRBJ1-6; D gene ambiguous. Germline V CDR1 and CDR2: MGHRA, YSYEKL. The length of the CDR3 is 13 residues. Trimming stripped 1 base from V and 8 bases from J, with 6 bases between.